This T cell receptor beta chain was captured by sequencing in a study of T cells expressing NK-cell markers. Background on the study: TCR beta repertoires came from sorted CD3+CD56+NKG2C+, CD3+CD56+NKG2C- and CD3+CD56-NKG2C+ T cells.

Study findings and constraints: In a handful of donors, dominant clonotypes made up roughly 25-60.1% of CD3+CD56-NKG2C+ cells.

No DNA is given; TCRdb re-called the 5' RACE reads and lists each CDR3 protein once. This sample's clone table lists about 380,000 distinct CDR3 sequences. For this clonotype: What it recognizes is unknown.

Germline CDR1 reads SGDLS; CDR2 reads YYNGEE. CDR3 length equals 16 residues. The chain has TRBV9 and TRBJ2-3. The sample consisted of blood T cells: a sorted CD56 or NKG2C T cell subset, CD4+ or CD8+ T cells, or bulk PBMC T cells (not recorded which). The source of this sequence is a man aged 18-69 years in good health. CDR3 loop: CASSVVEGASTDTQYF.